What follows describes a single T cell receptor beta chain. This table comes from immunoSEQ multiplex PCR, and its TCRdb copy is limited to in-frame clones, with some not included. The data show more than 70,000 clones, approximately 89% seen once. V lost 5 bases and J lost 2, with 12 bases in between. CDR3 length equals 15 residues. Germline loops: CDR1 LNHDA, CDR2 SQIVND (reference sequence). The sample comes from a study of control samples from healthy donors and cancer patients. This receptor was identified in a woman aged 25-40 years in good health. The sequenced sample consisted of blood. The chain links TRBV19 to TRBJ1-4; no reliable D call. CDR3 nucleotides: TGTGCCAGTAGTTTTGCGGCCTCGACTAATGAAAAACTGTTTTTT. The encoded protein is CASSFAASTNEKLFF.